Below, 6 T cell receptor beta chains from the same sample are listed, as sequenced in a study of blood T cell repertoires in COVID-19 (dated by TCRdb to between 2020 and 2021). Library preparation employed the immunoSEQ multiplex PCR assay. TCRdb mirrors the immuneACCESS table, restricted to in-frame sequences. Some clones are absent from its copies; in checked studies, under half trace to an unresolved V gene, and the reason for the others is unknown. This sample holds 160,000 or so clones; around 79% were observed only once. Of the sample, around 8.1% falls within the top ten clones. The sample comprised peripheral blood. The receptors stem from a woman in her sixties with COVID-19, enrolled during active disease.

The chain joins TRBV9 to TRBJ2-7; 13 bases line up with TRBD2. The junction had 6 bases not matched to a gene; V was cut back by 4 bases and J by 2 bases. This CDR3 spans 16 amino acids. Looked up from germline, CDR1 is SGDLS and CDR2 is YYNGEE. This CDR3 reads CASSLRTSGRPYEQYF. DNA of the CDR3: TGTGCCAGCAGCCTCCGGACTAGCGGGAGACCCTACGAGCAGTACTTC.

The chain employs TRBV5-1 and TRBJ2-2; 9 bases agree with TRBD1. The CDR3 extends over 16 amino acids. Germline V CDR1 and CDR2: SGHRS, YFSETQ. The V and J ends lost 1 base and 4 bases, in that order; junction bases with no gene match: 5. The CDR3 loop is CASSLNRGRVTGELFF. For the CDR3, the DNA is TGCGCCAGCAGCTTGAACAGGGGGCGGGTCACCGGGGAGCTGTTTTTT.

The rearrangement links TRBV6-5 to TRBJ1-6; 8 bases match TRBD1. This CDR3 comprises 14 residues. V lost 5 bases, J lost 6 bases, and 3 bases stayed unmatched. CDR1 is MNHEY, CDR2 SVGAGI, per germline. CDR3 residues: CASSQGAGNSPLHF. The DNA of the CDR3 is TGTGCCAGCAGTCAGGGGGCAGGTAATTCACCCCTCCACTTT.

This clone has more than one count but fewer than ten. This sequence joins TRBV6-6 and TRBJ1-1; weak D call: TRBD1 (5 bases). The CDR3 is made up of 13 amino acids. CDR1 is MNHNY, CDR2 SVGAGI, per germline (reference sequence). V lost 4 bases to trimming and J lost 2 bases, with 8 bases between them. CDR3 nucleotide sequence: TGTGCCAGCAGTTCGGGGGGTAACACTGAAGCTTTCTTT. This sequence encodes CASSSGGNTEAFF.

V gene TRBV7-2 combines with J gene TRBJ1-1; 7 bases match TRBD1. J was trimmed by 6 bases and V by 6 bases; bases with no gene match: 10. The CDR3 has 14 amino acids. Germline CDR1 SGHTA, CDR2 FQGNSA. CDR3 DNA sequence: TGTGCCAGCAGACCTGACAGGGCGGACCCTGAAGCTTTCTTT. Amino acids: CASRPDRADPEAFF.

The chain uses TRBV5-1 and TRBJ2-1; TRBD2 is a possible D gene (5 bases). V was cut by 0 bases and J by 6 bases, with 10 bases left in between. This CDR3 is built from 14 residues. Germline V gene sequence: CDR1 SGHRS, CDR2 YFSETQ. For the CDR3, the DNA is TGCGCCAGCAGCTTGGGACTATTTGGCAATGAGCAGTTCTTC. Residues: CASSLGLFGNEQFF.